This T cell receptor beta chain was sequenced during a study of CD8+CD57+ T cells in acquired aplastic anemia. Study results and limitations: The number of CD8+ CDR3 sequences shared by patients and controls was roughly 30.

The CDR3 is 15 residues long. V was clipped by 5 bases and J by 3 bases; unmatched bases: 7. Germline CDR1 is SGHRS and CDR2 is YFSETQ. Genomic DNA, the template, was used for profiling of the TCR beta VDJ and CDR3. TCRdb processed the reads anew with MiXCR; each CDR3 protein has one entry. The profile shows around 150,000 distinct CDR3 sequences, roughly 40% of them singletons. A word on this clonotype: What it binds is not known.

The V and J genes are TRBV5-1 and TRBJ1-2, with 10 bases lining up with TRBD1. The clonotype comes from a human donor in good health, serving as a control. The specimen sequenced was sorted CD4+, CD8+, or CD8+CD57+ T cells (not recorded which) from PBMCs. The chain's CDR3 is CASRMGQGTDYGYTF. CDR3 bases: TGCGCCAGCAGGATGGGACAGGGGACAGACTATGGCTACACCTTC.